These T cell receptor beta chains were read from a single sample in a study of blood T cells in healthy people across ages. TCRdb re-called the 5' RACE reads with MiXCR, one entry per CDR3 protein. Here the sample spans fewer than 1,000,000 distinct CDR3 sequences, 46% being singletons. The sequenced sample was blood. The receptors come from a man older than 75 in good health. Both conserved end residues are trimmed from each CDR3. The order of the fields is V gene, clone size, CDR3 protein. Rows may omit the clone size; those that give it use once, few, many or a size class.

TRBV12-3/TRBV12-4,few,ASSSGTIQY
TRBV24-1,once,ATGNAGTEEAF
TRBV20-1,.,SASGRASEQF
TRBV29-1,.,SVEGATYEQY
TRBV20-1,few,SAMGGTSTDTQY
TRBV5-6,.,ASSLAGQGAGNEQF
TRBV7-2,.,ASSVTAGVLLNEQY
TRBV27,few,ASSLFSGRSNEQF
TRBV20-1,.,SASRAYTGELF
TRBV6-2/TRBV6-3,.,ASSYSHTGLLAEAF
TRBV10-3,.,AISEDGRGYEQY
TRBV5-1,few,ASSLGQVETQY
TRBV7-2,few,ASTSPGHSNEKLF
TRBV28,few,ASSLGLDRSPLH
TRBV7-9,.,ASSNAGTGGLRSYEQY
TRBV28,.,ASSPGQGGAEAF
TRBV10-3,few,AIGEAEREQF
TRBV20-1,.,SAEQGGMNTEAF
TRBV20-1,.,SARDPGQGIHEQY
TRBV28,.,ATSQGATNEKLF
TRBV6-1,once,ASREQGAHYNEQY
TRBV28,few,ASPPLGISGPLVTDTQY
TRBV29-1,.,SVSMTGDYT
TRBV29-1,.,SVEPSEAGDIDTQY
TRBV20-1,once,SAQPHQTSGGYYEQY
TRBV16,.,ASTKGVRETQY
TRBV7-2,few,ASSLANRTPTLDTQY
TRBV12-3/TRBV12-4,few,ASSSVIGKGTDTQY
TRBV30,.,AWQTGDRADTQY
TRBV27,few,ASSRGVDQPQH
TRBV21-1,.,ASSSRQKWENEQF
TRBV25-1,few,ASSLGPPGANVLT
TRBV12-3/TRBV12-4,few,ASSLPGGNYGYT
TRBV24-1,.,ATSDTGFEGAF
TRBV20-1,.,SASVPQANTEAF
TRBV20-1,.,SAILGDTQY
TRBV2,few,ASNSRATQETQY
TRBV5-1,.,ASSLTGGAGGQF
TRBV7-2,.,TSSPRTAGTDTQY
TRBV7-2,once,ASSIGSPGANVLT
TRBV29-1,.,SVAPGQGREQF
TRBV28,.,ASSLGGAVDEQF
TRBV2,many,ASRTDSYEQY
TRBV7-9,few,ASNLGGQPQH
TRBV27,.,ASNDGGGRETQY